These 31 T cell receptor beta chains were sequenced from one sample in a study of response to subunit inactivated influenza vaccine (dated by TCRdb to the late 2010s). Sample time point, as interpreted from the label and publication: 45 days after influenza vaccine administration. The method behind the library was RT-PCR. The data were produced on an Illumina HiSeq 2500. The raw public reads went through TCRdb reprocessing: fastp at Q25, MiXCR clone calling, in-frame beta chains kept. Each CDR3 protein gets just one entry, which takes the most common genes and DNA from the rows behind it. Present in this sample are about 530,000 distinct CDR3 sequences, approximately 12% of which were seen just once. The ten most abundant clones make up about 12% of the sample. The sample was PBMCs from blood, taken 45 days after vaccination. These receptors came from a man aged 50-59 years who received an inactivated influenza vaccine. Donor details come from another sample of the same person, matched by shared clones.

In DNA, the CDR3 is TGTGCCAGCAGCAGGCTGGGGGGCAAGAACACCGGGGAGCTGTTTTTT. Translating it yields CASSRLGGKNTGELFF. The chain links TRBV5-5 to TRBJ2-2; D is possibly TRBD1 or TRBD2 (6 bases each). This CDR3 is built from 16 residues. V was trimmed by 4 bases and J by 1 base, leaving 14 bases between them. The germline V gene has CDR1 SGHKS and CDR2 YYEKEE (reference sequence).

V is TRBV18 and J is TRBJ1-1; 7 bases match TRBD1. The length of the CDR3 is 15 residues. Unmatched junction bases numbered 10, after V lost 3 bases and J lost 6 bases. Germline CDR1 reads KGHSH; CDR2 reads LQKENI. The DNA for the CDR3 is TGTGCCAGCTCACCCACAGGGGTTGGGGTGGCTGAAGCTTTCTTT. Translating gives CASSPTGVGVAEAFF.

The sample holds a few counts of this clonotype. V usage is TRBV7-9 and J usage is TRBJ2-1, with D unresolved. V lost 1 base, J lost 4 bases, and 17 bases lay in between. Germline-derived CDR1 and CDR2 are SEHNR and FQNEAQ (reference sequence). There are 17 residues in the CDR3. DNA for the CDR3: TGTGCCAGCAGCTTAGTGACGATTGGACGGATTTACAATGAGCAGTTCTTC. Amino acids: CASSLVTIGRIYNEQFF.

This clonotype was detected a few times. The J gene is TRBJ1-5, the V gene TRBV2; unclear D gene. CDR3 length: 14 amino acids. Per germline, CDR1 SNHLY and CDR2 FYNNEI. V lost 8 bases to trimming and J lost 2 bases, with 13 bases between them. The CDR3 coding sequence is TGTGCCAGCTCGCAAGTAGGGCGCAATCAGCCCCAGCATTTT. This gives the protein CASSQVGRNQPQHF.

This clonotype was counted a few times. The rearrangement uses TRBV5-1 and TRBJ2-7; D is undetermined. Germline V gene lookup returns CDR1 SGHRS and CDR2 YFSETQ. V lost 3 bases, J lost 7 bases, and 17 bases lay in between. The CDR3 is made up of 14 amino acids. Here the CDR3 reads CASSYDSAPGEQYF. The CDR3 DNA follows: TGCGCCAGCAGCTACGACTCGGCTCCCGGGGAGCAGTACTTC.

This clonotype showed up just a few times. The CDR3 region is CASSPRPAYEQYF. CDR3 sequence (DNA): TGTGCCAGCTCACCAAGGCCAGCCTACGAGCAGTACTTC. The rearrangement uses TRBV18 and TRBJ2-7; D remains ambiguous. V lost 2 bases to trimming and J lost 2 bases, with 7 bases between them. The V gene's germline CDR1 is KGHSH and CDR2 LQKENI. This CDR3 spans 13 amino acids.

The rearrangement uses TRBV11-2 and TRBJ2-3, with 16 positions matching TRBD2. Germline CDR1 SGHAT, CDR2 FQNNGV. The J segment lost 4 bases and the V segment lost 1 base, leaving 5 bases of the junction unmatched. CDR3 length: 18 amino acids. The CDR3 sequence: CASSLVGTSGGASDTQYF. Written as DNA, the CDR3 is TGTGCCAGCAGCTTAGTAGGGACTAGCGGGGGGGCGTCAGATACGCAGTATTTT. Together with reference TRBV11-2 and TRBJ2-3, the CDR3 gives the full variable domain: EAGVAQSPRYKIIEKRQSVAFWCNPISGHATLYWYQQILGQGPKLLIQFQNNGVVDDSQLPKDRFSAERLKGVDSTLKIQPAKLEDSAVYLCASSLVGTSGGASDTQYFGPGTRLTVL.

Only a few counts were recorded for this clonotype. The chain couples TRBV5-1 to TRBJ2-3, with D perhaps matching TRBD1 (6 bases). This CDR3 is 14 amino acids long. Germline CDR1 and CDR2: SGHRS and YFSETQ. Trimming cost V 4 bases and J 4 bases, with 13 bases left between them. For the CDR3, the DNA is TGCGCCAGCAGCCAAGGACAGTATGCAGATACGCAGTATTTT. Translated: CASSQGQYADTQYF.

The chain recombines TRBV7-2 with TRBJ1-2; 7 nucleotides align to TRBD1. The CDR3 consists of 15 residues. The trim removed 5 bases at V and 4 bases at J, leaving 10 bases unmatched. CDR1 is SGHTA and CDR2 is FQGNSA in the germline V gene. CDR3 sequence (DNA): TGTGCCAGCAGCGCTGGACAGGCGATTAGCTATGGCTACACCTTC. It specifies CASSAGQAISYGYTF.

The genes are TRBV6-1 and TRBJ2-7, with no clear D. Germline lookup yields CDR1 MNHNS and CDR2 SASEGT. V was pared by 5 bases and J by 0 bases, with 11 bases between. The CDR3 is made up of 14 amino acids. The CDR3 region has the DNA TGTGCCAGCAGTCTAGGGTCCCTCTCCTACGAGCAGTACTTC. Protein product: CASSLGSLSYEQYF.

This clonotype has only a few counts. DNA for the CDR3: TGTGCCAGCAGCCCTAGCGGGAATACCTACGAGCAGTACTTC. Its translation is CASSPSGNTYEQYF. The rearrangement links TRBV9 to TRBJ2-7; 9 nucleotides match TRBD2. The J segment lost 2 bases and the V segment lost 4 bases, leaving 4 bases of the junction unmatched. The CDR3 runs 14 residues. Per germline, CDR1 SGDLS and CDR2 YYNGEE.

The gene calls are TRBV5-1 and TRBJ2-7; the D gene is possibly TRBD2 (6 bases). The length of the CDR3 is 18 residues. The V end was cut by 0 bases, the J end by 0 bases, with 19 bases between. Germline values: CDR1 SGHRS, CDR2 YFSETQ. CDR3 sequence: CASSLVAVGSLSSYEQYF. The CDR3, as DNA: TGCGCCAGCAGCTTGGTAGCGGTCGGTTCCCTCAGCTCCTACGAGCAGTACTTC.

This clonotype was counted many times. The chain combines TRBV12-3 or TRBV12-4 with TRBJ2-1, with 10 bases lining up with TRBD1. The length of the CDR3 is 16 residues. V trimming: 6 bases; J trimming: 9 bases; junction bases outside the gene matches: 14. DNA of the CDR3: TGTGCCAGCAGACCGGGACAGGGGCCCTCTTGGGGTGAGCAGTTCTTC. Its translation: CASRPGQGPSWGEQFF.

The V and J genes are TRBV11-2 and TRBJ2-7, with D perhaps matching TRBD1 (6 bases). Germline CDR1 reads SGHAT; CDR2 reads FQNNGV. V lost 6 bases, J lost 0 bases, and 18 bases lay in between. The CDR3 covers 16 residues. CDR3 DNA sequence: TGTGCCAGCAGTCTCTCCGGGACATGGGGCTCCTACGAGCAGTACTTC. Amino acids: CASSLSGTWGSYEQYF.

The rearrangement uses TRBV5-1 and TRBJ2-1, with D perhaps matching TRBD1 (5 bases). The CDR3 length is 15 residues. The ends were cut back, 3 bases at V and 3 bases at J, with 13 bases in the middle. CDR1 and CDR2 from the germline V gene are SGHRS and YFSETQ. The CDR3 DNA reads as TGCGCCAGCAGCTCGGACATAACCGGCTACAATGAGCAGTTCTTC. It codes for CASSSDITGYNEQFF.

This chain connects TRBV12-3 or TRBV12-4 to TRBJ2-2, with 7 positions matching TRBD1. This CDR3 has 16 amino acids. After removal of 1 base from V and 3 bases from J, the junction contained 5 bases not matched to a gene. CDR3 coding DNA: TGTGCCAGCAGTTTAGGACAGGGTTGGTACACCGGGGAGCTGTTTTTT. It translates to CASSLGQGWYTGELFF.

The V call is TRBV10-3, the J call TRBJ2-7; TRBD2 agrees at 7 bases. With V trimmed by 0 bases and J by 3 bases, 11 bases remained unmatched. CDR3 length equals 17 residues. The germline CDR1 and CDR2 sequences are ENHRY and SYGVKD. The CDR3 sequence is CAISESVGRGKGYEQYF. The CDR3 DNA is TGTGCCATCAGTGAGTCAGTCGGGCGGGGGAAGGGCTACGAGCAGTACTTC.

This clonotype was seen ten or more times. The chain employs TRBV5-1 and TRBJ1-1, with 10 bases identical to TRBD1. Looked up from germline, CDR1 is SGHRS and CDR2 is YFSETQ. The CDR3 spans 13 residues. J gave up 5 bases and V 4 bases, and 2 bases lay outside the gene matches. The CDR3 nucleotides read TGCGCCAGCAGCCGGGGACAGGGGACTGAAGCTTTCTTT. This encodes CASSRGQGTEAFF.

This chain uses TRBV9 with TRBJ2-5, with no clear D. Germline V gives CDR1 SGDLS, CDR2 YYNGEE. Trimming took off 0 bases at V and 5 bases at J, with 11 bases between the two ends. There are 14 residues in the CDR3. The CDR3: CASSVGSYGETQYF. In DNA form, the CDR3 reads TGTGCCAGCAGCGTAGGAAGTTATGGGGAGACCCAGTACTTC.

CDR3 sequence reads: CASSSLRTGGRDTQYF. For the CDR3, the DNA is TGTGCCAGCAGTTCCCTCAGGACAGGGGGACGAGATACGCAGTATTTT. The chain couples TRBV6-2 or TRBV6-3 to TRBJ2-3, with 10 bases matching TRBD1. This CDR3 is 16 amino acids long. J lost 5 bases, V lost 4 bases, and 9 bases had no gene match. Looked up from germline, CDR1 is MNHEY and CDR2 is SVGEGT.

This clonotype was counted between two and nine times. The rearrangement joins TRBV4-3 to TRBJ2-1, with no clear D. Trimming left V 4 bases short and J 0 bases short, with 16 bases between. Germline CDR1 LGHNA, CDR2 YSLEER. The CDR3 is made up of 17 amino acids. CDR3 in amino acids: CASSRSITLISYNEQFF. Here the CDR3 DNA reads TGCGCCAGCAGCCGAAGTATCACTCTGATCTCCTACAATGAGCAGTTCTTC.

This clonotype was seen only a few times. V is TRBV24-1 and J is TRBJ2-2; no firm D call. The V and J ends lost 0 bases and 4 bases respectively, with 2 bases between them. The CDR3 consists of 13 residues. Germline CDR1 and CDR2: KGHDR and SFDVKD. CDR3 nucleotide sequence: TGTGCCACCAGTGATTTGCCCACCGGGGAGCTGTTTTTT. It specifies CATSDLPTGELFF.

The chain has TRBV28 and TRBJ1-2; D gene ambiguous. The CDR3 consists of 13 residues. V was clipped by 5 bases and J by 6 bases, with 13 bases between them. Germline V CDR1 and CDR2: MDHEN, SYDVKM. The CDR3 reads CASSRAPANGYTF. CDR3 bases: TGTGCCAGCAGTAGGGCCCCGGCAAATGGCTACACCTTC.

The chain couples TRBV10-3 to TRBJ2-3; maybe TRBD1 (5 bases). V gave up 10 bases and J gave up 4 bases, with 27 bases separating them. The CDR3 consists of 17 residues. In germline, CDR1 is ENHRY, CDR2 SYGVKD. The CDR3 nucleotides read TGTGCCACGACGCCCCTTCTCCTGACAGAAACTGCAGATACGCAGTATTTT. It specifies CATTPLLLTETADTQYF.

The sample holds a few counts of this clonotype. The chain is built from TRBV29-1 and TRBJ2-5, with no clear D. Germline V CDR1 and CDR2: SQVTM, ANQGSEA. Trimming pared 6 bases from V and 4 bases from J, leaving 12 bases between. The CDR3 consists of 12 residues. CDR3 nucleotides: TGCAGCGTCTTATCCCTCGGAGAGACCCAGTACTTC. It specifies CSVLSLGETQYF.

This clonotype occurred a few times. The chain combines TRBV25-1 with TRBJ2-1; D is perhaps TRBD2 (7 bases). The V gene lost 5 bases and the J gene lost 0 bases, with 14 bases spanning the gap. This CDR3 is built from 16 residues. Germline assignment: CDR1 MGHDK and CDR2 SYGVNS. For the CDR3, the DNA is TGTGCCAGCAGTAGGGCGGGGGCCTACTCCTACAATGAGCAGTTCTTC. It is translated as CASSRAGAYSYNEQFF.

This clonotype was counted between two and nine times. The chain has TRBV25-1 and TRBJ2-3, with 8 bases fitting TRBD2. Germline assignment: CDR1 MGHDK and CDR2 SYGVNS. Germline trimming cut 3 bases from V and 2 bases from J; bases unmatched to any gene: 4. The CDR3 covers 15 residues. The DNA of the CDR3 is TGTGCCAGCAGTGATTCTAGCGGGTACACAGATACGCAGTATTTT. Translating gives CASSDSSGYTDTQYF.

This rearrangement joins TRBV6-2 or TRBV6-3 to TRBJ2-7; maybe TRBD1 (5 bases). Trimming shortened V by 5 bases and J by 2 bases, and 10 bases separated the two germline ends. The CDR3 is made up of 13 amino acids. Germline assignment: CDR1 MNHEY and CDR2 SVGEGT. CDR3 residues: CASSKTETYEQYF. Written as DNA, the CDR3 is TGTGCCAGCAGTAAGACAGAGACCTACGAGCAGTACTTC.

Concerning this clonotype itself: A much larger clone lies a single base off, so this may be a read error. The chain uses TRBV3-1 and TRBJ2-7; no definite D call. V lost 0 bases, J lost 2 bases, and 5 bases lay in between. Germline values: CDR1 LGHDT, CDR2 YNNKEL (reference sequence). The CDR3 has 13 residues. The CDR3 nucleotides are TGTGCCAGCAGCCAAGAGTGGGCCTACGAGCAGTACTTC. It yields the protein CASSQEWAYEQYF.

This clonotype has a count of ten or more. The chain recombines TRBV6-5 with TRBJ2-7; D perhaps matches TRBD2 (5 bases). The CDR3 consists of 15 residues. Per germline, CDR1 MNHEY and CDR2 SVGAGI. V was clipped by 0 bases and J by 6 bases, with 15 bases between them. CDR3 in amino acids: CASSYSILRGFEQYF. The CDR3 DNA reads TGTGCCAGCAGTTACTCGATACTCCGAGGGTTCGAGCAGTACTTC.

The gene calls are TRBV7-9 and TRBJ1-4, with 10 positions matching TRBD1. CDR1 is SEHNR, CDR2 FQNEAQ, per germline (reference sequence). Unmatched junction bases numbered 6, after V lost 3 bases and J lost 11 bases. The CDR3 runs to 14 residues. CDR3 nucleotide sequence: TGTGCCAGCAGCTTGGGACAGGGGATACAGAAACTGTTTTTT. Translating gives CASSLGQGIQKLFF.